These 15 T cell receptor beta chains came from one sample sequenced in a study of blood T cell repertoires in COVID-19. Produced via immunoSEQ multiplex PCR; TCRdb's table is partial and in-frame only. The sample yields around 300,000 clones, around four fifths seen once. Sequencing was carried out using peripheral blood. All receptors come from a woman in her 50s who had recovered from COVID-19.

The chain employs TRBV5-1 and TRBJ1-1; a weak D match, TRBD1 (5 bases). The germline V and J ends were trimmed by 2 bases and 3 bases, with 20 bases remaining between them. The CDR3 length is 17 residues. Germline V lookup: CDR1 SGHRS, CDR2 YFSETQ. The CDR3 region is CASSFNLVPDIYTEAFF. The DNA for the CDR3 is TGCGCCAGCAGCTTCAATCTAGTTCCGGACATTTACACTGAAGCTTTCTTT.

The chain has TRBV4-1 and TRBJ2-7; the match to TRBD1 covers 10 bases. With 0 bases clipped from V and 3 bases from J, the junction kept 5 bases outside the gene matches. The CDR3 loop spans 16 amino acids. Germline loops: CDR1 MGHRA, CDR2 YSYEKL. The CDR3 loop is CASSQDEGQGFYEQYF. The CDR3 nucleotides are TGCGCCAGCAGCCAAGATGAGGGACAGGGGTTCTACGAGCAGTACTTC.

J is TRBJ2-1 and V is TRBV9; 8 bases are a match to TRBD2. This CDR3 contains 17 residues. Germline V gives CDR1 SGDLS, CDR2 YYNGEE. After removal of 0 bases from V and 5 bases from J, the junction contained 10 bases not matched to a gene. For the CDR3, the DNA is TGTGCCAGCAGCGTAGGTCCCGCACTAGCGGCGGACAATGAGCAGTTCTTC. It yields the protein CASSVGPALAADNEQFF.

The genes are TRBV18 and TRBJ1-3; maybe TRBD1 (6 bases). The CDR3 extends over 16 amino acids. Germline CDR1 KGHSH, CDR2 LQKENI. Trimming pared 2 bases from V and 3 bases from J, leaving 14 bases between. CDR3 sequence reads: CASSPNREVYGNTIYF. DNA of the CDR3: TGTGCCAGCTCACCAAACAGGGAAGTATATGGAAACACCATATATTTT.

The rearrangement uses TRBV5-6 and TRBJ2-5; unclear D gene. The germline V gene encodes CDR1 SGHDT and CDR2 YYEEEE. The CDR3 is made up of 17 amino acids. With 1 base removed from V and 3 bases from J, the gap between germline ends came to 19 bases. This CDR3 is CASSLLGLTVVKETQYF. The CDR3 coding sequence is TGTGCCAGCAGCTTGCTAGGTCTGACCGTGGTCAAAGAGACCCAGTACTTC.

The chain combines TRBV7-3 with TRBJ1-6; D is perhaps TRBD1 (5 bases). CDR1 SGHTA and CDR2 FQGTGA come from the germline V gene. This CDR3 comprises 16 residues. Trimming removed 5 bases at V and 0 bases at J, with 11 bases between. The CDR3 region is CASSRGGSSYNSPLHF. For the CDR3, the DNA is TGTGCCAGCAGCCGGGGGGGAAGCTCCTATAATTCACCCCTCCACTTT.

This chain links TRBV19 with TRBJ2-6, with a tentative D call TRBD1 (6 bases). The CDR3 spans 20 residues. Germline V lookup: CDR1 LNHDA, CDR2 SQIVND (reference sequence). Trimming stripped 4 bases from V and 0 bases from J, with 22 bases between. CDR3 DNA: TGTGCCAGTAGTAGATACAGGGAGTCCCTCTCTCTCTCTGGGGCCAACGTCCTGACTTTC. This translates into CASSRYRESLSLSGANVLTF.

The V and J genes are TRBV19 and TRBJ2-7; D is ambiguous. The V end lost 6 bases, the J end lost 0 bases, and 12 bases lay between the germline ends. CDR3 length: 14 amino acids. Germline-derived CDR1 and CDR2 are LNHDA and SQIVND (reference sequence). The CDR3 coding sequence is TGTGCCAGTAGGATCACGGTTGACTCCTACGAGCAGTACTTC. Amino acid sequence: CASRITVDSYEQYF.

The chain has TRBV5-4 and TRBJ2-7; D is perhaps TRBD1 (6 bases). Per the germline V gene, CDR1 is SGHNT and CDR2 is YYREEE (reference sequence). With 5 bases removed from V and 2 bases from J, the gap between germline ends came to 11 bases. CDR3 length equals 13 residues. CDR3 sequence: CASRDSYTYEQYF. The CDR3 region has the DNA TGTGCCAGCAGGGACAGCTATACCTACGAGCAGTACTTC.

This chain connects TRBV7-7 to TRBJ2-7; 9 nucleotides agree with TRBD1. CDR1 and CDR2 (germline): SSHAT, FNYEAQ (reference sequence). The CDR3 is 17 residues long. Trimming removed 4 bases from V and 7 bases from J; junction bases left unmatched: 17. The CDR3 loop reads CASSSPGQGTHLSEQYF. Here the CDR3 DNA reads TGTGCCAGCAGCTCCCCGGGACAGGGAACCCACCTTTCGGAGCAGTACTTC.

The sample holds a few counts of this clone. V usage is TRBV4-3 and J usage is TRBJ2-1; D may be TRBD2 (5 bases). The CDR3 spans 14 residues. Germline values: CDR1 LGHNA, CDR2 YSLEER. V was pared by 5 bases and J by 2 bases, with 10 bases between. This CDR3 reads CASSYEGAYNEQFF. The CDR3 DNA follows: TGCGCCAGCAGCTACGAGGGAGCCTACAATGAGCAGTTCTTC.

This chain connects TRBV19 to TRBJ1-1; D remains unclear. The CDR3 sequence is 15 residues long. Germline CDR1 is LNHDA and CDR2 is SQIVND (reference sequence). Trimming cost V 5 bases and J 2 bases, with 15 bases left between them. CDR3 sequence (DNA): TGTGCCAGTAGTTCCCGTAGATACGTCAACACTGAAGCTTTCTTT. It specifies CASSSRRYVNTEAFF.

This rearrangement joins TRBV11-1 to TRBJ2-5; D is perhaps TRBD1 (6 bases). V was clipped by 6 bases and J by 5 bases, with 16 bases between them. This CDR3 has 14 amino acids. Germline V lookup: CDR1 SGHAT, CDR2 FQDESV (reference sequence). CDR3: CASRHTGLGETQYF. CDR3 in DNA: TGTGCCAGCAGACACACAGGGTTAGGTGAGACCCAGTACTTC.

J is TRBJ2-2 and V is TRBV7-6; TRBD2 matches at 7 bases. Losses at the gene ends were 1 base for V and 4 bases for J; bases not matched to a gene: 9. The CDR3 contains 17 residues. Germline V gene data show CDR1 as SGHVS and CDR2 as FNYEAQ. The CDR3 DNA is TGTGCCAGCAGCTTAGTTTGGCGGGAGAGCGGCACCGGGGAGCTGTTTTTT. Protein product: CASSLVWRESGTGELFF.

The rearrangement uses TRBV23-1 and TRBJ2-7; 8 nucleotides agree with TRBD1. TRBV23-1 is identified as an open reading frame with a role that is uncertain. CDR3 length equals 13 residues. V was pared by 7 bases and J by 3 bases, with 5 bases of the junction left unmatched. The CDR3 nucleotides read TGCGCCAGCAAGACAGGGGCGGTCTACGAGCAGTACTTC. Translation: CASKTGAVYEQYF.